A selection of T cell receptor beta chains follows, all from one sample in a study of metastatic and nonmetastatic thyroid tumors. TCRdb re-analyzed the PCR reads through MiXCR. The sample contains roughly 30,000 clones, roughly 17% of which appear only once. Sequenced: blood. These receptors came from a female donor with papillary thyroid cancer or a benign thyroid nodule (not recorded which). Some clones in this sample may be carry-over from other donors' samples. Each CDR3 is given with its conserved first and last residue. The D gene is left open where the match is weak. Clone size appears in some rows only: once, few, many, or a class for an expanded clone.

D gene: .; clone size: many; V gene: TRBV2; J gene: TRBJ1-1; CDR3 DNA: TGTGCCAGCACCCTATACACTGAAGCTTTCTTT; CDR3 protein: CASTLYTEAFF
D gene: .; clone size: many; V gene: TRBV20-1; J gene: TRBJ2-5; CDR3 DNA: TGCAGTGCTAGAGATCGTTTGCGTCACGAGACCCAGTACTTC; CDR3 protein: CSARDRLRHETQYF
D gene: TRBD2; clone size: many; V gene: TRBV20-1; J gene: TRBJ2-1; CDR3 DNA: TGCAGTGCTGCGACTAGCGGAGCCTACAATGAGCAGTTCTTC; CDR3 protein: CSAATSGAYNEQFF
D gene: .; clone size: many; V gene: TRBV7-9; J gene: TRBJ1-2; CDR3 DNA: TGTGCCAGCAGCCTCCTCTCTTACGATCCCTATGGCTACACCTTC; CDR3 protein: CASSLLSYDPYGYTF
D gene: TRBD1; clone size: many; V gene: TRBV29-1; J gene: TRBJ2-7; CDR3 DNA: TGCAGCGTGCCGGGACAGGGGGCCGGGCAGTACTTC; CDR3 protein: CSVPGQGAGQYF
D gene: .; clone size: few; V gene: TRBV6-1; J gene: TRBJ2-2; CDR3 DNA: TGTGCCAGCAGTACGCTAGTCGTCACCGGGGAGCTGTTTTTT; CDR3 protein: CASSTLVVTGELFF
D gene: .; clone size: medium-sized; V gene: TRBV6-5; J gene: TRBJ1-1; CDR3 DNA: TGTGCCAGCAGTTACTCCTCAAGAAGCACTGAAGCTTTCTTT; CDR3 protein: CASSYSSRSTEAFF
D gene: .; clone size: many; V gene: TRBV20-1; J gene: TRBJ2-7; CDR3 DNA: TGCAGTGCTAGAGATCCTAACAGGGCCCGCGAGCAGTACTTC; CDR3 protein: CSARDPNRAREQYF
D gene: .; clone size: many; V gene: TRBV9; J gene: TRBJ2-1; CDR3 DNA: TGTGCCAGCAGCGCCGGCAGCTCCTACAATGAGCAGTTCTTC; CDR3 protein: CASSAGSSYNEQFF
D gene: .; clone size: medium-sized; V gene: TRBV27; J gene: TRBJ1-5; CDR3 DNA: TGTGCCAGCAGTCGGGGTCTTAGCAATCAGCCCCAGCATTTT; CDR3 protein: CASSRGLSNQPQHF
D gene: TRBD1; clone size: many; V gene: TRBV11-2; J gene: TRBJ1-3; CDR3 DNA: TGTGCCAGCAGCTTAGGGACAGGATCGTCTGGAAACACCATATATTTT; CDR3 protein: CASSLGTGSSGNTIYF
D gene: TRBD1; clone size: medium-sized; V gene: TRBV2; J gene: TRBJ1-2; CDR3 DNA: TGTGCCAGCAGCAGTATTCTACAGGGGGTCTATGGCTACACCTTC; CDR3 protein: CASSSILQGVYGYTF
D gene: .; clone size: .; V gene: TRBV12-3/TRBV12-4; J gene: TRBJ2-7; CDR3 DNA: TGTGCCAGCACATTGGGGCGGGTACTTGCCTACGAGCAGTACTTC; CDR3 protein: CASTLGRVLAYEQYF
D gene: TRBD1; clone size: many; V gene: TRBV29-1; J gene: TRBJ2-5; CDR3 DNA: TGCAGCGTACAACTGGGGACAGGGACGATGGAGACCCAGTACTTC; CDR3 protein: CSVQLGTGTMETQYF
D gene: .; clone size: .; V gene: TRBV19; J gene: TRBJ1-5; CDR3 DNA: TGTGCCAGTAGTATAGATTCTAGCAATCAGCCCCAGCATTTT; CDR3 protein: CASSIDSSNQPQHF
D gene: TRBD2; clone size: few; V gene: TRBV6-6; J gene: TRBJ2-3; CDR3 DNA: TGTGCCAGCAGTCCCACCGGGACTAGCGGGGGGCTGGATACGCAGTATTTT; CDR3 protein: CASSPTGTSGGLDTQYF
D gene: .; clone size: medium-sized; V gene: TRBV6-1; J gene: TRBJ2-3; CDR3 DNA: TGTGCCAGCAGGGCACCCGTTTGGGGTACGCAGTATTTT; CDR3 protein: CASRAPVWGTQYF
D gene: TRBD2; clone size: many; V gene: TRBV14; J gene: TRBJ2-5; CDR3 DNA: TGTGCCAGCAGCCAAGATCCTAGCGGGACAGAGACCCAGTACTTC; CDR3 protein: CASSQDPSGTETQYF
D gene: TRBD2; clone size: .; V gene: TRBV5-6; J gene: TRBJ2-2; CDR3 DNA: TGTGCCAGCAGCCCCCGGGCGGGGGGAAGCGGGGAGCTGTTTTTT; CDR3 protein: CASSPRAGGSGELFF
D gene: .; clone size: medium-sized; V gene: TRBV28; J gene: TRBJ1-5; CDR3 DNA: TGTGCCAGCAGTTTATCCTCTGGGAAGACCCAGCATTTT; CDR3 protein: CASSLSSGKTQHF
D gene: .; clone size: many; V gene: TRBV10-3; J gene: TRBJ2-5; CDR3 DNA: TGTGCCATCAGTGGCAACAGGGAAGAGACCCAGTACTTC; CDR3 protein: CAISGNREETQYF
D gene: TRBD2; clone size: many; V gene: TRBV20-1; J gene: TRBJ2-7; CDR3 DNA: TGCAGTGCTAGTGAGCGGGAGGGCGGTTACTTC; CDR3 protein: CSASEREGGYF
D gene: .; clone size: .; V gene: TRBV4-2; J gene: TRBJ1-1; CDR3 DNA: TGTGCCAGCAGCCTGATTGGGGCCGGCAGGGGACGAGGGAACACTGAAGCTTTCTTT; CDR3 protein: CASSLIGAGRGRGNTEAFF
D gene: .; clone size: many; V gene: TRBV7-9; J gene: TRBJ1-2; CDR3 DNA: TGTGCCAGCAGCACAAACCTTATGGACTATGGCTACACCTTC; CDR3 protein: CASSTNLMDYGYTF
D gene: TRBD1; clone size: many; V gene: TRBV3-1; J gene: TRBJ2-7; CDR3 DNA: TGTGACTGGCAGGGGGTCTCCTACGAGCAGTACTTC; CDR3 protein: CDWQGVSYEQYF
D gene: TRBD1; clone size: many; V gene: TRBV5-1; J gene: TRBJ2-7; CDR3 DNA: TGCGCCAGCAGCTTAAGGGACAGGGGAGACGAGCAGTACTTC; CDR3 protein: CASSLRDRGDEQYF
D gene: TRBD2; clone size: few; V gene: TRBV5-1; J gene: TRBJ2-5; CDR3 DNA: TGCGCCAGCAGCTTAACGGCTAGCGGGGTTGAGACCCAGTACTTC; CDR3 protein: CASSLTASGVETQYF